This T cell receptor beta chain was recovered during a study of T cell responses to AZD1222 COVID-19 vaccine. The CDR3 is 12 amino acids. This clone was observed a single time. Its antigen is as yet unknown. TCRdb keeps only in-frame clones here, not all; method: immunoSEQ multiplex PCR. Among about 120,000 clones listed, around 87% were seen once. Notes on the study in general: Donors skewed white British and female; clonal diversity was possibly underestimated. Nearly half of unique spike-specific TCRs reportedly avoided B.1.351 and B.1.1.7 mutated regions. Along spike, vaccine-associated CD4 TCRs were found throughout, with dominance at 160-218 and 743-854. The breadth and depth of Spike-specific TCRs increased once two AZD1222 doses had been given.

This chain uses TRBV21-1 with TRBJ1-1. TRBV21-1 is marked as a pseudogene. The origin of this receptor is an adult in good health. The source was peripheral blood, collected on day 0 of AZD1222 vaccination. The CDR3 here is CASKGMNTEAFF. The CDR3 DNA is TGTGCCAGCAAAGGCATGAACACTGAAGCTTTCTTT.